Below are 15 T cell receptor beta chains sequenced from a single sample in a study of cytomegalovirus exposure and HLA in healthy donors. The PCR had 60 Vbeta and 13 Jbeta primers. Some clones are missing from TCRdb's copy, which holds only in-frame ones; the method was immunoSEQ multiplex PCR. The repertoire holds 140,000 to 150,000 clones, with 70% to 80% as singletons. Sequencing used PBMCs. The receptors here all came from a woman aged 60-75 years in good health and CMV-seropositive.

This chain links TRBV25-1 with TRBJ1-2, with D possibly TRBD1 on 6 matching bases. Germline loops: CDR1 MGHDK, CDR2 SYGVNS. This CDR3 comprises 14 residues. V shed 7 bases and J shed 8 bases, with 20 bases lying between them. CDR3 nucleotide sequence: TGTGCCAGCACCGGGACATCAACCTCTTGGGGCTACACCTTC. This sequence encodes CASTGTSTSWGYTF.

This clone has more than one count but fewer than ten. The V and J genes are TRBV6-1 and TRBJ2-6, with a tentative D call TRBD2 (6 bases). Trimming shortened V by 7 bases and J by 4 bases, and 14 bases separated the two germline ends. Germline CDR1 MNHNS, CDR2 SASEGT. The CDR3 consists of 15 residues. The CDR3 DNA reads TGTGCCAGCACTAACGTCGGGGGAGGGGCCAACGTCCTGACTTTC. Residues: CASTNVGGGANVLTF.

As DNA, the CDR3 is TGTGCCAGCAGTCTTGGACAGGCTCCAAGGACAGATACGCAGTATTTT. Amino acids: CASSLGQAPRTDTQYF. The rearrangement links TRBV27 to TRBJ2-3; 7 positions agree with TRBD1. With V trimmed by 5 bases and J by 3 bases, 11 bases remained unmatched. Germline-derived CDR1 and CDR2 are MNHEY and SMNVEV (reference sequence). The CDR3 is made up of 16 amino acids.

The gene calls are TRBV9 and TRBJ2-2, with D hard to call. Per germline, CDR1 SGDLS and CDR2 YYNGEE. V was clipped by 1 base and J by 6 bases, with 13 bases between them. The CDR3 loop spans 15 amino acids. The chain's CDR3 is CASSVSPRSSGELFF. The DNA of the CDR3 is TGTGCCAGCAGCGTAAGCCCCCGTTCTTCCGGGGAGCTGTTTTTT.

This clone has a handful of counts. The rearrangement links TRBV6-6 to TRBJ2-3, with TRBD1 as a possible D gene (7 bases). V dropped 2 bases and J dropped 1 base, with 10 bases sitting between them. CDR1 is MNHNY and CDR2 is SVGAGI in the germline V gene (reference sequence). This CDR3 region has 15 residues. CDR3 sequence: CASSYQGGGTDTQYF. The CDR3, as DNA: TGTGCCAGCAGTTACCAGGGGGGTGGCACAGATACGCAGTATTTT.

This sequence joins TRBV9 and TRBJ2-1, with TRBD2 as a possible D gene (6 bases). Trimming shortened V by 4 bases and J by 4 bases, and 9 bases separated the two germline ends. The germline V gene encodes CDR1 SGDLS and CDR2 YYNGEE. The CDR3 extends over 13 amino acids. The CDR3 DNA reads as TGTGCCAGCAGCCCTGGGGGGTACAATGAGCAGTTCTTC. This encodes CASSPGGYNEQFF. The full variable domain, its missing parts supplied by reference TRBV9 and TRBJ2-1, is DSGVTQTPKHLITATGQRVTLRCSPRSGDLSVYWYQQSLDQGLQFLIQYYNGEERAKGNILERFSAQQFPDLHSELNLSSLELGDSALYFCASSPGGYNEQFFGPGTRLTVL.

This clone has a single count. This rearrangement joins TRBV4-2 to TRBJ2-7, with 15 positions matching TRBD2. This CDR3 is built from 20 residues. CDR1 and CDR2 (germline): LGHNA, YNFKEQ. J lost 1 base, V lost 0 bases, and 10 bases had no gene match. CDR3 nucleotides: TGTGCCAGCAGCCAAGAAGGACTAGCGGGAGGGCTCATCCGATCCTACGAGCAGTACTTC. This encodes CASSQEGLAGGLIRSYEQYF.

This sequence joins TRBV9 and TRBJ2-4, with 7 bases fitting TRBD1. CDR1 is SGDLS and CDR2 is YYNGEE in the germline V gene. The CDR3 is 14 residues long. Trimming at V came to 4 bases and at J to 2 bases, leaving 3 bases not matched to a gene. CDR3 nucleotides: TGTGCCAGCAGCTCGACAGGGTCCAAAAACATTCAGTACTTC. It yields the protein CASSSTGSKNIQYF.

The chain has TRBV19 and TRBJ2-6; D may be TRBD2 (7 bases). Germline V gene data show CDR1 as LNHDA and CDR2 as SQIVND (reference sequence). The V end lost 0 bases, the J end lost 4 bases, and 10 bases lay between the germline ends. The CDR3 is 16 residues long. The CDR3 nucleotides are TGTGCCAGTAGTATAGACGGGGGGACAGGGGCCAACGTCCTGACTTTC. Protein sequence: CASSIDGGTGANVLTF.

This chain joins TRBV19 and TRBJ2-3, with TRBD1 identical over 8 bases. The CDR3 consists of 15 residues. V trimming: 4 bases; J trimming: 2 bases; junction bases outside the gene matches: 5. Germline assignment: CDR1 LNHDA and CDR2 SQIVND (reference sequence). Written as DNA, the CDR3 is TGTGCCAGTAGTACCCGGACAGGGCCCACAGATACGCAGTATTTT. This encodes CASSTRTGPTDTQYF.

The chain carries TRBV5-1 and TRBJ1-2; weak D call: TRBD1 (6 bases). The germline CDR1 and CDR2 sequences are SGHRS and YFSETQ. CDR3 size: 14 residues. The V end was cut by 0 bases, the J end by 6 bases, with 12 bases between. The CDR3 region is CASSLVDSRHGYTF. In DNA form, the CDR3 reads TGCGCCAGCAGCTTGGTGGACAGCCGGCATGGCTACACCTTC.

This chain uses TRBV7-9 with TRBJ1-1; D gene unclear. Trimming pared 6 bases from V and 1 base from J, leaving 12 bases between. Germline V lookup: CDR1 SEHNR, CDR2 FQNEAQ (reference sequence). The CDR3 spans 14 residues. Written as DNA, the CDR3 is TGTGCCAGCAGTCCCAGAGGGCGGAACACTGAAGCTTTCTTT. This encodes CASSPRGRNTEAFF.

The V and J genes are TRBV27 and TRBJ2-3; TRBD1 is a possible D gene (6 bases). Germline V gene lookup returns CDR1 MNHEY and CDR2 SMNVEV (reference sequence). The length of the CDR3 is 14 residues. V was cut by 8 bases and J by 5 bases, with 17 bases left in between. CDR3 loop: CASATGQPGDTQYF. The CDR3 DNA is TGTGCCAGCGCAACGGGACAACCTGGAGATACGCAGTATTTT.

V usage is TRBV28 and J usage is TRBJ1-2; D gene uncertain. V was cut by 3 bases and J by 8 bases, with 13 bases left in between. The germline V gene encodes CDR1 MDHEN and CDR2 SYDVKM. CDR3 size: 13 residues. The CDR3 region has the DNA TGTGCCAGCAGTTTCCCCGGTTCCTCCGGCTACACCTTC. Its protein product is CASSFPGSSGYTF.

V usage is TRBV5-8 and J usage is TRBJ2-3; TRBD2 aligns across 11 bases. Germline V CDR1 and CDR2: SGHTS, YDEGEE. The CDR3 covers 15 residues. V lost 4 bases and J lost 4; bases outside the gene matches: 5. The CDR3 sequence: CASSPSGRKADTQYF. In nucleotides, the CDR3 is TGTGCCAGCAGCCCTAGCGGGAGGAAGGCAGATACGCAGTATTTT.